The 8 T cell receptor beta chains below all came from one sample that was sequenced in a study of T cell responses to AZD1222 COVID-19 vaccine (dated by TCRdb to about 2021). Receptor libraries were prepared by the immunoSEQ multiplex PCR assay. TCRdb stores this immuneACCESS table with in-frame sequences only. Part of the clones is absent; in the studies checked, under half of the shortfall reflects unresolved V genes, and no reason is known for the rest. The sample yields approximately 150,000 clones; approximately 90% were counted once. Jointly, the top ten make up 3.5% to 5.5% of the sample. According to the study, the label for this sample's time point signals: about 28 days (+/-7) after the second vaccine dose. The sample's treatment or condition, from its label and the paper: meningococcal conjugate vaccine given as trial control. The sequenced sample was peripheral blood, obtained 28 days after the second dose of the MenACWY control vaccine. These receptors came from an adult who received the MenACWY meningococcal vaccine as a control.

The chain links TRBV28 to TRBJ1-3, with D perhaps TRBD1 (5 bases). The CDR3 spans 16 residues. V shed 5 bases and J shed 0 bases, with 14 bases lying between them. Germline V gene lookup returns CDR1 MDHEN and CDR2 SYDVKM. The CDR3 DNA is TGTGCCAGCAGTACAGGTTTCTATGGCTCTGGAAACACCATATATTTT. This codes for CASSTGFYGSGNTIYF.

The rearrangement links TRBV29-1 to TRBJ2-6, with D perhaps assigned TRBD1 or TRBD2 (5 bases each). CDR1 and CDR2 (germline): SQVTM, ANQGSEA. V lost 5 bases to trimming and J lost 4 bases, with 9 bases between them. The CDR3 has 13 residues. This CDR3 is CSVNGDGANVLTF. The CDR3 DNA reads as TGCAGCGTTAACGGGGACGGGGCCAACGTCCTGACTTTC.

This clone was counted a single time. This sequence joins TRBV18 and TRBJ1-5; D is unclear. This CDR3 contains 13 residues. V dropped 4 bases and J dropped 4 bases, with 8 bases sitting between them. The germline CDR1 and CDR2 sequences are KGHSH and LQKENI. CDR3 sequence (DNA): TGTGCCAGCTCACTCACGGGGAATCAGCCCCAGCATTTT. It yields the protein CASSLTGNQPQHF.

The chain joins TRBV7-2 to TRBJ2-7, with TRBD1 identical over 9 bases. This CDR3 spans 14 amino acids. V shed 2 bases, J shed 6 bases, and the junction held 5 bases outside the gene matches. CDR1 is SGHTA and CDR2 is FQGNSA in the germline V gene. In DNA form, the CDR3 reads TGTGCCAGCAGCTTATGGGACAGGGAAGGCGAGCAGTACTTC. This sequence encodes CASSLWDREGEQYF.

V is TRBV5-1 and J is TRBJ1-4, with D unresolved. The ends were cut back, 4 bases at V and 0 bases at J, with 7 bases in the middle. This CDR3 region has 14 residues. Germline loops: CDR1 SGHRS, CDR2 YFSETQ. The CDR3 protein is CASSDYPTNEKLFF. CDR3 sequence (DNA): TGCGCCAGCAGCGACTACCCAACTAATGAAAAACTGTTTTTT.

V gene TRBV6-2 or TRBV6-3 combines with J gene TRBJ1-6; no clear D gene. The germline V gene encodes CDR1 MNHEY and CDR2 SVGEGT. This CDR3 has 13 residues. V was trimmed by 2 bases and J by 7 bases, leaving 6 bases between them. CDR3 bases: TGTGCCAGCAGTTACGCACAGAATTCACCCCTCCACTTT. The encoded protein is CASSYAQNSPLHF.

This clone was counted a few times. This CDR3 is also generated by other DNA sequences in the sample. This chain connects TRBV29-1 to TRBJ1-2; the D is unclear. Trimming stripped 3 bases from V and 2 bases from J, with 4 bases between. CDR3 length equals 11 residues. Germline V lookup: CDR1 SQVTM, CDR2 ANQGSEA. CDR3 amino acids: CSVEENYGYTF. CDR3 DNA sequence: TGCAGCGTTGAGGAGAACTATGGCTACACCTTC.

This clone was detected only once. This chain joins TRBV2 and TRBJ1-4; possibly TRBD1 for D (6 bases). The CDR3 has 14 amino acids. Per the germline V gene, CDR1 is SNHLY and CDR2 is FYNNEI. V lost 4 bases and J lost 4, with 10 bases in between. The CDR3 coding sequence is TGTGCCAGCAGTGTGACAGGAATTAATGAAAAACTGTTTTTT. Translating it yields CASSVTGINEKLFF.